This T cell receptor delta chain was sequenced during a study of gamma delta lymphoproliferative disorders and STAT genes. Comments on this clone: The TCRdb protein, from a much larger clone, departs from this DNA's translation at residue 11, likely by read error; the protein shown derives from the DNA.

Sequencing used genomic DNA taken from PBMCs of patients and controls. Controls were healthy adult blood donors matched for age and sex. TCRdb used CATT to re-call clones from the multiplex PCR reads. This sample carries about 3,000 delta-chain clones, over 0.95% of them seen once, and the ten largest clones take roughly 26%. V lost 2 bases, J lost 8 bases, and 10 bases stayed unmatched. CDR1 GEAIGNYY and CDR2 EKD come from the germline V gene. The CDR3 consists of 14 residues. The receptor was derived from a human donor in good health. The sequenced sample consisted of blood. This sequence joins TRDV2 and TRDJ1; 7 nucleotides match TRDD3. The CDR3 reads CACDSLGGLMKLIF. The CDR3 nucleotides read TGTGCCTGTGACAGTCTCGGGGGATTAATGAAACTCATCTTT.